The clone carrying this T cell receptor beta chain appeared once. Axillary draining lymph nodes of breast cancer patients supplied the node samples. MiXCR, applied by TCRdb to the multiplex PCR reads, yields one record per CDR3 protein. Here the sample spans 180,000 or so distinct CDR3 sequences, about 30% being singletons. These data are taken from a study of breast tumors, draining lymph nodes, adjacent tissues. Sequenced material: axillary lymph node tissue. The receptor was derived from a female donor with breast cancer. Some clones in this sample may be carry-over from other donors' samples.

The CDR3 DNA sequence: TGCAGTGCTGGGGGGAACACCATATATTTT. Amino acid sequence: CSAGGNTIYF. The chain uses TRBV20-1 and TRBJ1-3, with a tentative D call TRBD1 (5 bases). V was shortened by 5 bases and J by 7 bases, with 6 bases between the two germline ends. Per germline, CDR1 DFQATT and CDR2 SNEGSKA (reference sequence). The CDR3 sequence is 10 residues long.